What follows are 8 T cell receptor beta chains derived from one specimen sequenced in a study of blood T cell repertoires in COVID-19. Assay used: immunoSEQ multiplex PCR; TCRdb lists only in-frame clones, some missing. The repertoire has over 350,000 clones, roughly 89% of them found once; the top ten carry 1.4%. Sequencing was performed on peripheral blood. The source of these receptors is a woman in her twenties or thirties with active or convalescent COVID-19.

V gene TRBV10-2 combines with J gene TRBJ1-5; 8 nucleotides align to TRBD1. This CDR3 comprises 13 residues. Germline CDR1 reads WSHSY; CDR2 reads SAAADI. After removal of 10 bases from V and 7 bases from J, the junction contained 9 bases not matched to a gene. The CDR3 here is CATQGAVYQPQHF. As DNA, the CDR3 is TGCGCCACCCAGGGGGCGGTCTACCAGCCCCAGCATTTT.

This clone was seen a single time. This chain joins TRBV29-1 and TRBJ2-5; no definite D call. The CDR3 covers 13 residues. In germline, CDR1 is SQVTM, CDR2 ANQGSEA. Trimming stripped 4 bases from V and 2 bases from J, with 11 bases between. CDR3 sequence reads: CSVGLLLQETQYF. The CDR3 DNA sequence: TGCAGCGTTGGCTTGCTACTACAAGAGACCCAGTACTTC. Drawing the rest from reference TRBV29-1 and TRBJ2-5, the complete variable domain is SAVISQKPSRDICQRGTSLTIQCQVDSQVTMMFWYRQQPGQSLTLIATANQGSEATYESGFVIDKFPISRPNLTFSTLTVSNMSPEDSSIYLCSVGLLLQETQYFGPGTRLLVL.

This clone occurred a few times. The rearrangement uses TRBV19 and TRBJ1-1, with 10 positions matching TRBD1. The germline V gene encodes CDR1 LNHDA and CDR2 SQIVND (reference sequence). The CDR3 spans 15 residues. With 4 bases clipped from V and 2 bases from J, the junction kept 4 bases outside the gene matches. Written as DNA, the CDR3 is TGTGCCAGTAGTACCGGGACAGGGGCTAACACTGAAGCTTTCTTT. Amino acid sequence: CASSTGTGANTEAFF.

The rearrangement uses TRBV10-3 and TRBJ2-1; 10 bases agree with TRBD2. This CDR3 region has 15 residues. Germline V gene data show CDR1 as ENHRY and CDR2 as SYGVKD. The J segment lost 5 bases and the V segment lost 6 bases, leaving 7 bases of the junction unmatched. The CDR3, as DNA: TGTGCCATCAGGGAAGCGGGAGGGCCACACAATGAGCAGTTCTTC. Amino acid sequence: CAIREAGGPHNEQFF.

V usage is TRBV5-4 and J usage is TRBJ2-7; 7 bases are a match to TRBD1. The CDR3 totals 15 residues. The V and J ends lost 4 bases and 2 bases, in that order; junction bases with no gene match: 9. CDR1 is SGHNT, CDR2 YYREEE, per germline (reference sequence). CDR3 in DNA: TGTGCCAGCAGCGAGGACAGGTCCTCTACCTACGAGCAGTACTTC. It translates to CASSEDRSSTYEQYF. Together with reference TRBV5-4 and TRBJ2-7, the CDR3 gives the full variable domain: ETGVTQSPTHLIKTRGQQVTLRCSSQSGHNTVSWYQQALGQGPQFIFQYYREEENGRGNFPPRFSGLQFPNYSSELNVNALELDDSALYLCASSEDRSSTYEQYFGPGTRLTVT.

V and J are TRBV10-1 and TRBJ1-6, with a weak D call TRBD1 (5 bases). CDR3 length: 15 residues. Germline-derived CDR1 and CDR2 are WNHNN and SYGVQD (reference sequence). V gave up 0 bases and J gave up 8 bases, with 11 bases separating them. The CDR3 protein is CASSESRGLDSPLHF. The DNA of the CDR3 is TGCGCCAGCAGTGAGTCTCGGGGGTTGGATTCACCCCTCCACTTT.

This chain uses TRBV10-2 with TRBJ1-2; 9 bases match TRBD1. CDR1 and CDR2 (germline): WSHSY, SAAADI. This CDR3 has 14 residues. With V trimmed by 5 bases and J by 2 bases, 3 bases remained unmatched. The CDR3 region is CASSMTGGNYGYTF. The CDR3 nucleotides are TGCGCCAGCAGTATGACAGGGGGAAACTATGGCTACACCTTC.

V is TRBV6-1 and J is TRBJ1-1; D is unresolved. Trimming took 2 bases from V and 1 from J, leaving 5 bases between them. This CDR3 is 13 amino acids long. Germline loops: CDR1 MNHNS, CDR2 SASEGT. In DNA form, the CDR3 reads TGTGCCAGCAGTGAACAGGAGAACACTGAAGCTTTCTTT. Translated, it gives CASSEQENTEAFF.